This T cell receptor (beta chain) was captured in a study of T cells after yellow fever vaccination. 5'RACE template switching produced TCR cDNA carrying a universal primer site and UMIs. TCRdb independently ran MiXCR on the 5' RACE reads; one entry per CDR3 protein. Of more than 300,000 distinct CDR3 sequences detected, 6.8% appear once; the ten largest clones hold roughly a sixth. The V and J ends lost 4 bases and 0 bases, in that order; junction bases with no gene match: 6. Germline V gives CDR1 SGHRS, CDR2 YFSETQ. There are 15 residues in the CDR3. The clonotype originates from a young man who received the YFV17D yellow fever vaccine. V and J are TRBV5-1 and TRBJ2-5; TRBD1 matches 7 bases. Material: PBMCs, obtained roughly 47 days after the first yellow fever vaccination. DNA of the CDR3: TGCGCCAGCAGCCGGAGACAGGGCGACCAAGAGACCCAGTACTTC. Its translation: CASSRRQGDQETQYF.